Following are 23 T cell receptor beta chains from one sample sequenced in a study of blood T cells in healthy people across ages (dated by TCRdb to the mid-2010s). Libraries came from 5' RACE. Reads for this sample came from an Illumina HiSeq 2500. The second PCR ran for roughly 6 to 11 cycles and used a J-beta primer mix along with a sample-barcoded 5' primer. TCRdb handled the public reads itself, with Q25 trimming in fastp and clone calling in MiXCR, and kept productive beta chains. All rows with the same CDR3 protein become a single entry with the most common DNA and genes. This sample has about 970,000 distinct CDR3 sequences in its table, and roughly 51% of those were observed once. About 20% of the sample is taken by the ten largest. The sample taken for sequencing was blood. The receptors originated from a woman aged 55-69 years in good health.

This clonotype was picked up many times. The chain uses TRBV20-1 and TRBJ2-1; 13 bases agree with TRBD2. The CDR3 is 17 amino acids. Germline V gene sequence: CDR1 DFQATT, CDR2 SNEGSKA (reference sequence). Germline trimming cut 4 bases from V and 0 bases from J; bases unmatched to any gene: 6. The CDR3 here is CSAIFRTSGSSYNEQFF. The CDR3 nucleotides read TGCAGTGCTATCTTCAGGACTAGCGGGAGCTCCTACAATGAGCAGTTCTTC.

This clonotype appeared a few times. J is TRBJ1-1 and V is TRBV4-3; D not resolved. This CDR3 region has 16 residues. V was pared by 2 bases and J by 0 bases, with 13 bases between. The germline CDR1 and CDR2 sequences are LGHNA and YSLEER. The CDR3 sequence is CASSQMARLMNTEAFF. The CDR3, as DNA: TGCGCCAGCAGCCAAATGGCACGATTAATGAACACTGAAGCTTTCTTT.

A few counts support this clonotype. This chain links TRBV10-2 with TRBJ2-7; perhaps TRBD1 as D (6 bases). V lost 4 bases and J lost 1, with 17 bases in between. Germline V lookup: CDR1 WSHSY, CDR2 SAAADI. The CDR3 is made up of 16 amino acids. The DNA for the CDR3 is TGCGCCAGCAGTGTACGAAAAGGCAGGGGTTCCTACGAGCAGTACTTC. This codes for CASSVRKGRGSYEQYF.

This chain joins TRBV4-2 and TRBJ2-3, with 9 bases aligning to TRBD2. The V gene end was trimmed by 5 bases and the J gene end by 0 bases; junction bases not matched to a gene: 9. Germline V gene lookup returns CDR1 LGHNA and CDR2 YNFKEQ. The CDR3 totals 17 residues. The CDR3 spells CASSNIPSGASTDTQYF. The CDR3 coding sequence is TGTGCCAGCAGCAATATCCCTAGCGGGGCTAGCACAGATACGCAGTATTTT.

The chain joins TRBV20-1 to TRBJ2-2; 11 bases are shared with TRBD2. The junction had 0 bases not matched to a gene; V was cut back by 2 bases and J by 4 bases. CDR1 is DFQATT and CDR2 is SNEGSKA in the germline V gene (reference sequence). CDR3 size: 14 residues. The CDR3 is CSARLAGGTGELFF. The CDR3 DNA follows: TGCAGTGCTAGACTAGCGGGAGGCACCGGGGAGCTGTTTTTT.

This chain joins TRBV29-1 and TRBJ1-4; 8 bases are shared with TRBD1. The ends lost 7 bases at V and 4 bases at J; junction bases unmatched: 5. The CDR3 contains 13 residues. From germline, CDR1 is SQVTM and CDR2 ANQGSEA. CDR3 region: CSAGQGLNEKLFF. The CDR3 nucleotides read TGCAGCGCCGGACAGGGACTTAATGAAAAACTGTTTTTT.

The chain combines TRBV6-6 with TRBJ2-7, with TRBD2 matching over 9 bases. Per the germline V gene, CDR1 is MNHNY and CDR2 is SVGAGI (reference sequence). With 4 bases clipped from V and 2 bases from J, the junction kept 6 bases outside the gene matches. CDR3 size: 15 residues. This CDR3 is CASSSALAGTYEQYF. In DNA form, the CDR3 reads TGTGCCAGCAGTTCCGCCCTAGCGGGGACCTACGAGCAGTACTTC.

This sequence joins TRBV25-1 and TRBJ1-2, with TRBD1 matching 7 bases. From germline, CDR1 is MGHDK and CDR2 SYGVNS. This CDR3 is 14 amino acids long. With 1 base clipped from V and 10 bases from J, the junction kept 9 bases outside the gene matches. The CDR3 is CASSEFHRTGHYTF. For the CDR3, the DNA is TGTGCCAGCAGTGAATTTCACCGGACAGGCCACTACACCTTC.

V is TRBV6-6 and J is TRBJ2-1; tentative D call: TRBD1 (5 bases). The V end was cut by 8 bases, the J end by 9 bases, with 14 bases between. Germline CDR1 is MNHNY and CDR2 is SVGAGI (reference sequence). The CDR3 is made up of 12 amino acids. The CDR3 sequence: CASRAGWAEQFF. The CDR3, as DNA: TGTGCCAGCCGTGCAGGGTGGGCTGAGCAGTTCTTC.

The chain uses TRBV6-1 and TRBJ2-4; 12 bases are shared with TRBD2. The assigned J gene may be wrong: the sequence end matches TRBJ2-7 better. Per germline, CDR1 MNHNS and CDR2 SASEGT. The CDR3 consists of 15 residues. CDR3 residues: CASSNMGLAGAEQYF. In DNA form, the CDR3 reads TGTGCCAGCAGCAATATGGGACTAGCGGGTGCCGAGCAGTACTTC.

The chain uses TRBV25-1 and TRBJ2-5; 9 positions agree with TRBD1. This CDR3 has 15 residues. Germline V gene data show CDR1 as MGHDK and CDR2 as SYGVNS. V lost 6 bases, J lost 2 bases, and 7 bases stayed unmatched. CDR3 loop: CASRQDRGPQETQYF. The CDR3 nucleotides read TGTGCCAGCAGACAGGACAGGGGACCTCAAGAGACCCAGTACTTC.

This clonotype turned up a few times. The chain is built from TRBV4-1 and TRBJ2-5, with D unclear. The CDR3 spans 13 residues. With 0 bases removed from V and 5 bases from J, the gap between germline ends came to 7 bases. The germline V gene has CDR1 MGHRA and CDR2 YSYEKL. CDR3 sequence: CASSQDWRETQYF. CDR3 bases: TGCGCCAGCAGCCAAGATTGGCGGGAGACCCAGTACTTC.

This clonotype turned up a few times. The chain combines TRBV27 with TRBJ2-1; the match to TRBD2 covers 10 bases. This CDR3 has 17 amino acids. The germline CDR1 and CDR2 sequences are MNHEY and SMNVEV (reference sequence). V shed 7 bases, J shed 0 bases, and the junction held 9 bases outside the gene matches. CDR3: CASTLPGLAASYNEQFF. The CDR3 region has the DNA TGTGCCAGCACCCTGCCCGGACTAGCGGCCTCCTACAATGAGCAGTTCTTC.

The chain is built from TRBV4-3 and TRBJ2-3; TRBD1 might be the D (5 bases). Germline-derived CDR1 and CDR2 are LGHNA and YSLEER. CDR3 size: 15 residues. Trimming left V 5 bases short and J 0 bases short, with 12 bases between. The CDR3 DNA follows: TGCGCCAGCAGCGCACAGGCAATAAGCACAGATACGCAGTATTTT. It encodes CASSAQAISTDTQYF.

Worth noting for this clonotype: One end of the junction varies from germline; a read error may be responsible. The rearrangement uses TRBV29-1 and TRBJ2-7; 10 positions agree with TRBD1. The CDR3 is made up of 14 amino acids. Germline V gene sequence: CDR1 SQVTM, CDR2 ANQGSEA. The CDR3: CCVEGQGGSYEQYF. Written as DNA, the CDR3 is TGCTGCGTTGAAGGACAGGGGGGGTCCTACGAGCAGTACTTC.

This clonotype was picked up a small number of times. The chain links TRBV19 to TRBJ1-5; a possible D gene is TRBD1 (6 bases). CDR3 length: 13 amino acids. The V end was cut by 4 bases, the J end by 5 bases, with 9 bases between. CDR1 LNHDA and CDR2 SQIVND come from the germline V gene (reference sequence). The DNA of the CDR3 is TGTGCCAGTAGTACCCGACAGGATCAGCCCCAGCATTTT. As protein: CASSTRQDQPQHF.

The chain carries TRBV7-2 and TRBJ2-3; D is unclear. Trimming pared 5 bases from V and 4 bases from J, leaving 10 bases between. The CDR3 contains 13 residues. In germline, CDR1 is SGHTA, CDR2 FQGNSA. This CDR3 reads CASSPILADTQYF. DNA of the CDR3: TGTGCCAGCAGCCCAATCCTGGCAGATACGCAGTATTTT.

The V and J genes are TRBV4-3 and TRBJ1-4, with 9 bases lining up with TRBD1. Germline V CDR1 and CDR2: LGHNA, YSLEER. CDR3 size: 15 residues. J lost 6 bases, V lost 4 bases, and 6 bases had no gene match. The CDR3 sequence: CASSPGWTGDEKLFF. In nucleotides, the CDR3 is TGCGCCAGCAGCCCTGGGTGGACAGGGGATGAAAAACTGTTTTTT.

V usage is TRBV29-1 and J usage is TRBJ2-3, with D possibly being TRBD1 (6 bases). CDR3 size: 14 residues. V shed 4 bases and J shed 2 bases, with 13 bases lying between them. Looked up from germline, CDR1 is SQVTM and CDR2 is ANQGSEA. This CDR3 reads CSVGRGGTTDTQYF. In DNA form, the CDR3 reads TGCAGCGTTGGCAGGGGTGGGACCACAGATACGCAGTATTTT.

This chain joins TRBV9 and TRBJ1-2; no clear D gene. V was clipped by 0 bases and J by 8 bases, with 14 bases between them. The CDR3 length is 14 residues. Germline lookup yields CDR1 SGDLS and CDR2 YYNGEE. CDR3: CASSVEGTDLGYTF. CDR3 sequence (DNA): TGTGCCAGCAGCGTAGAGGGTACCGACCTGGGCTACACCTTC.

To note about this clonotype: An end of the junction differs from the germline gene, which may be a read error. This chain joins TRBV5-1 and TRBJ1-4, with 10 bases that match TRBD1. Germline loops: CDR1 SGHRS, CDR2 YFSETQ. The CDR3 spans 15 residues. CDR3 nucleotide sequence: TGCGCTAGCAGCTTGGGACAGGGGAAGAGGGAAAAACTGTTTTTT. This gives the protein CASSLGQGKREKLFF. Using reference TRBV5-1 and TRBJ1-4 for the parts outside the CDR3, the full variable domain is KAGVTQTPRYLIKTRGQQVTLSCSPISGHRSVSWYQQTPGQGLQFLFEYFSETQRNKGNFPGRFSGRQFSNSRSEMNVSTLELGDSALYLCASSLGQGKREKLFFGSGTQLSVL.

At least ten counts were recorded for this clonotype. The rearrangement joins TRBV20-1 to TRBJ1-5; D gene unclear. V lost 0 bases and J 0 bases, leaving 12 bases between the germline ends. The CDR3 extends over 16 amino acids. Germline CDR1 and CDR2: DFQATT and SNEGSKA (reference sequence). CDR3 coding DNA: TGCAGTGCTAGAGATCGGTCAGGCAATAGCAATCAGCCCCAGCATTTT. Its translation is CSARDRSGNSNQPQHF.

In this sample, this clonotype turned up a few times. The rearrangement joins TRBV25-1 to TRBJ2-7, with 9 bases aligning to TRBD1. Trimming cost V 3 bases and J 5 bases; bases outside gene matches: 8. The CDR3 has 15 residues. Germline-derived CDR1 and CDR2 are MGHDK and SYGVNS. The CDR3 coding sequence is TGTGCCAGCAGTGATCCATCAACAGGGGGCGACGAGCAGTACTTC. It specifies CASSDPSTGGDEQYF.